Included here is one T cell receptor (beta chain) sequence, with context. The antigen is unknown. These data originate in a study of beta chain features in type 1 diabetes. For the study at large: Examination of sorted cells across all samples involved around 98 million cells.

Study findings and constraints: The study found fewer insertions and more deletions at VDJ junctions in type 1 diabetes patients. Shorter TCRB CDR3s, moderately but significantly so, marked every one of the four CD4+ subsets in Type 1 diabetes patients.

V dropped 0 bases and J dropped 12 bases, with 6 bases sitting between them. The CDR3 loop spans 12 amino acids. Germline CDR1 is LGHNA and CDR2 is YNFKEQ. Since all of the isolated RNA was reverse transcribed, expressed TCRB transcripts were what got sequenced. Clones were read by immunoSEQ multiplex PCR, and TCRdb kept only the in-frame ones, dropping some. Among about 650,000 clones listed, around an eighth were seen once. The sequenced material came from naive CD4+ T cells from blood. The sequence came from a young man with type 1 diabetes. This chain joins TRBV4-2 and TRBJ2-6, with unresolved D. The CDR3 loop is CASSQERTVLTF. As DNA, the CDR3 is TGTGCCAGCAGCCAAGAGCGAACCGTCCTGACTTTC.